Presented here are 16 T cell receptor beta chains from one specimen sequenced in a study of CD8 T cells in ankylosing spondylitis. The study's findings and limits: Eight highly homologous variants made up a TCR beta motif, and this motif appeared characteristic of ankylosing spondylitis blood.

Their specific antigens are unknown. MiXCR was run by TCRdb on the 5' RACE reads, yielding one entry per CDR3 protein. Here the sample spans 200,000 to 250,000 distinct CDR3 sequences, about 18% being singletons. Source material: blood, either unsorted or a sorted T cell fraction (not recorded which). These receptors all come from a male donor with ankylosing spondylitis.

The chain employs TRBV6-2 or TRBV6-3 and TRBJ1-1; 8 bases are shared with TRBD1. Germline V gene data show CDR1 as MNHEY and CDR2 as SVGEGT. V trimming: 4 bases; J trimming: 6 bases; junction bases outside the gene matches: 10. CDR3 size: 15 residues. The CDR3 sequence is CASSSYDRGRAEAFF. The CDR3, as DNA: TGTGCCAGCAGTTCTTACGACAGGGGCAGGGCTGAAGCTTTCTTT.

This chain links TRBV12-3 or TRBV12-4 with TRBJ2-3; D possibly corresponds to TRBD2 (6 bases). Trimming cost V 7 bases and J 3 bases, with 17 bases left between them. This CDR3 contains 15 residues. CDR3 nucleotides: TGTGCCAGCACCCCCGACCCCGGAGGGACAGATACGCAGTATTTT. Amino acids: CASTPDPGGTDTQYF.

There are many counts of this clonotype. The chain is built from TRBV19 and TRBJ2-3; possible D gene TRBD1, 6 bases. Germline CDR1 is LNHDA and CDR2 is SQIVND (reference sequence). V was trimmed by 1 base and J by 5 bases, leaving 10 bases between them. The CDR3 is made up of 14 amino acids. The CDR3 DNA reads as TGTGCCAGTAGTATAGGACAGGCCAGAGATACGCAGTATTTT. Its translation is CASSIGQARDTQYF. Combining the CDR3 with reference TRBV19 and TRBJ2-3 gives the whole variable domain DGGITQSPKYLFRKEGQNVTLSCEQNLNHDAMYWYRQDPGQGLRLIYYSQIVNDFQKGDIAEGYSVSREKKESFPLTVTSAQKNPTAFYLCASSIGQARDTQYFGPGTRLTVL.

This clonotype was seen ten or more times. CDR3 nucleotides: TGTGCCAGCAGCTTAGGACAGGGCTCCTACAATGAGCAGTTCTTC. It yields the protein CASSLGQGSYNEQFF. The V gene is TRBV7-9, the J gene TRBJ2-1; 7 bases match TRBD1. V trimming: 1 base; J trimming: 0 bases; junction bases outside the gene matches: 0. The CDR3 contains 15 residues. The germline V gene has CDR1 SEHNR and CDR2 FQNEAQ (reference sequence).

This clonotype has more than one count but fewer than ten. The chain has TRBV7-9 and TRBJ1-4; D ambiguous. Germline values: CDR1 SEHNR, CDR2 FQNEAQ (reference sequence). The CDR3 consists of 13 residues. V lost 5 bases to trimming and J lost 5 bases, with 9 bases between them. The CDR3 DNA follows: TGTGCCAGCAGCAGGAGCCTAAATGAAAAACTGTTTTTT. Translating it yields CASSRSLNEKLFF.

This clonotype showed up just a few times. The CDR3 sequence: CASSPTEEHDEQYF. In DNA, the CDR3 is TGTGCCAGCAGCCCGACAGAGGAACACGACGAGCAGTACTTC. J is TRBJ2-7 and V is TRBV5-4; D may be TRBD1 (5 bases). Trimming removed 4 bases from V and 5 bases from J, with 16 bases in between. The germline gives CDR1 SGHNT, CDR2 YYREEE (reference sequence). The CDR3 spans 14 residues.

Notes on this clonotype: The junction does not match germline at one end; this may be a read error. CDR3 in DNA: TGCAGTGCGAGAGGCAACTCGAACACCGGGGAGCTGTTTTTT. It specifies CSARGNSNTGELFF. The gene calls are TRBV20-1 and TRBJ2-2; D gene ambiguous. This CDR3 contains 14 residues. Germline V gene data show CDR1 as DFQATT and CDR2 as SNEGSKA (reference sequence).

This clonotype was recorded a few times. The chain links TRBV29-1 to TRBJ1-1; no firm D call. This CDR3 is 11 amino acids long. Trimming took 3 bases from V and 1 from J, leaving 3 bases between them. Germline CDR1 SQVTM, CDR2 ANQGSEA. The CDR3 spells CSVDTNTEAFF. CDR3 bases: TGCAGCGTTGACACGAACACTGAAGCTTTCTTT.

The rearrangement links TRBV7-9 to TRBJ2-3; D gene unclear. Germline assignment: CDR1 SEHNR and CDR2 FQNEAQ (reference sequence). The V end was cut by 4 bases, the J end by 2 bases, with 13 bases between. The CDR3 has 15 residues. The CDR3 protein is CASSSNDEVTDTQYF. Here the CDR3 DNA reads TGTGCCAGCAGCTCAAACGACGAGGTCACAGATACGCAGTATTTT.

This sequence joins TRBV27 and TRBJ1-2; 10 bases align to TRBD1. Germline V lookup: CDR1 MNHEY, CDR2 SMNVEV (reference sequence). The CDR3 length is 13 residues. The V gene end was trimmed by 7 bases and the J gene end by 6 bases; junction bases not matched to a gene: 5. In nucleotides, the CDR3 is TGTGCCAGCACCGCTGGACAGGGGGATGGCTACACCTTC. Protein sequence: CASTAGQGDGYTF.

This chain connects TRBV29-1 to TRBJ2-3; the D is unclear. V lost 2 bases to trimming and J lost 0 bases, with 15 bases between them. Germline V gene data show CDR1 as SQVTM and CDR2 as ANQGSEA. The CDR3 covers 16 residues. CDR3 DNA: TGCAGCGTTGAATTGGGTCCGCCCCGGAGCACAGATACGCAGTATTTT. This encodes CSVELGPPRSTDTQYF.

This chain links TRBV20-1 with TRBJ2-1; weak D call: TRBD2 (6 bases). V lost 3 bases and J 7 bases, leaving 19 bases between the germline ends. This CDR3 has 15 amino acids. The germline V gene encodes CDR1 DFQATT and CDR2 SNEGSKA (reference sequence). The CDR3 protein is CSASEMGGTWNEQFF. DNA of the CDR3: TGCAGTGCTAGCGAGATGGGGGGAACTTGGAATGAGCAGTTCTTC.

This clonotype was detected only a few times. This chain uses TRBV6-1 with TRBJ1-1; D is possibly TRBD1 (5 bases). Germline values: CDR1 MNHNS, CDR2 SASEGT. This CDR3 comprises 15 residues. The CDR3 DNA sequence: TGTGCTAGTAGTCTGGTGGGGGGAACGAACACTGAAGCTTTCTTT. Its translation is CASSLVGGTNTEAFF.

This clonotype was found a few times. The gene calls are TRBV6-1 and TRBJ2-3, with TRBD1 matching over 9 bases. Germline V CDR1 and CDR2: MNHNS, SASEGT. This CDR3 has 15 residues. Trimming cost V 7 bases and J 3 bases; bases outside gene matches: 8. Written as DNA, the CDR3 is TGTGCCAGCACCGAAGGGGACAGGGTTACAGATACGCAGTATTTT. Its translation is CASTEGDRVTDTQYF.

The chain combines TRBV7-9 with TRBJ2-5, with TRBD2 identical over 7 bases. Looked up from germline, CDR1 is SEHNR and CDR2 is FQNEAQ (reference sequence). The V segment lost 2 bases and the J segment 2 bases; nucleotides outside the gene matches: 11. This CDR3 spans 17 amino acids. The CDR3 DNA follows: TGTGCCAGCAGCTTACCCGCTGGGGGGGACTTTCAAGAGACCCAGTACTTC. The encoded protein is CASSLPAGGDFQETQYF.

This rearrangement joins TRBV5-1 to TRBJ2-7; D is unresolved. Germline loops: CDR1 SGHRS, CDR2 YFSETQ. This CDR3 is 13 amino acids long. The V end was cut by 7 bases, the J end by 5 bases, with 16 bases between. CDR3 region: CASSSNPLNEQYF. Here the CDR3 DNA reads TGCGCCAGCTCCAGCAACCCTCTCAACGAGCAGTACTTC.